These T cell receptor beta chains were read from a single sample in a study of blood T cell repertoires in COVID-19. The assay was immunoSEQ multiplex PCR, and TCRdb's table has in-frame clones only and misses some. The data contain about 27,000 clones, roughly 80% of them singletons. The sequencing input was peripheral blood. These receptors were collected from a woman aged 80 or over with acute or convalescent COVID-19. The CDR3 runs from the conserved cysteine through the conserved F or W. The order of the fields is V gene, J gene, D gene, clone size, CDR3 DNA, CDR3 protein. D genes are given only for firm matches. Only part of the rows carry a size: once, few, many, or a class if the clone is expanded.

TRBV4-1	TRBJ1-3	NA	NA	TGCGCCAGCAGCCCTACTGGGACAAACCGAAACACCATATATTTT	CASSPTGTNRNTIYF
TRBV30	TRBJ1-5	NA	NA	TGTGCCTGGAGTGTAGGGAGGACGCAGGGAGGTTTGCTTGATCAGCCCCAGCATTTT	CAWSVGRTQGGLLDQPQHF
TRBV5-4	TRBJ2-1	TRBD2	NA	TGTGCCAGCAGCTTGAAACTAGCGGCCAATGAGCAGTTCTTC	CASSLKLAANEQFF
TRBV19	TRBJ2-5	NA	NA	TGTGCCAGCGCACCTCAAGGGGCCACGGGGACCCAGTACTTC	CASAPQGATGTQYF
TRBV2	TRBJ1-4	NA	NA	TGTGCCAGCAGGGACTTACACAGTTCAACTAATGAAAAACTGTTTTTT	CASRDLHSSTNEKLFF
TRBV5-6	TRBJ2-3	NA	NA	TGTGCCAGCAGCCCCCGGGGGAGGGGGACAGATACGCAGTATTTT	CASSPRGRGTDTQYF
TRBV19	TRBJ2-1	TRBD2	NA	TGTGCCAGTAGTACAGCGGGAGGGTACAATGAGCAGTTCTTC	CASSTAGGYNEQFF
TRBV3-1/TRBV3-2	TRBJ2-5	TRBD1	NA	TGTGCCAGCAGCCAAGCCGGGACAGGGGGCGGTGAGACCCAGTACTTC	CASSQAGTGGGETQYF
TRBV6-6	TRBJ2-3	NA	NA	TGTGCCAGCAGTGGCAGGGGAATCACAGATACGCAGTATTTT	CASSGRGITDTQYF
TRBV7-2	TRBJ1-5	NA	NA	TGTGCCAGCAGCTCCGGACAGTCTCAGCCCCAGCATTTT	CASSSGQSQPQHF
TRBV2	TRBJ1-4	TRBD1	few	TGTGCCAGCAGTCGCGACAGGGTCTCAACTAATGAAAAACTGTTTTTT	CASSRDRVSTNEKLFF
TRBV12-3/TRBV12-4	TRBJ1-4	NA	NA	TGTGCCAGCACTTGGGACTTTAAAAAACTGTTTTTT	CASTWDFKKLFF
TRBV30	TRBJ2-7	NA	NA	TGTGCCTGGAGGGATAGGGGTAAGCAGTACTTC	CAWRDRGKQYF
TRBV5-5	TRBJ1-2	TRBD1	NA	TGTGCCAGCAGTCCGGGACAGGGGGTCCACTATGGCTACACCTTC	CASSPGQGVHYGYTF
TRBV9	TRBJ1-1	NA	few	TGTGCCAGCAGCCTCCGGGGAGAGAACACTGAAGCTTTCTTT	CASSLRGENTEAFF
TRBV5-5	TRBJ1-1	NA	once	TGTGCCAGCAGCTTGACCGGGGTTAACACTGAAGCTTTCTTT	CASSLTGVNTEAFF
TRBV6-5	TRBJ2-5	NA	NA	TGTGCCAGCAGTTACTATCGAGCTCAGGGGCCGGGGACCCAGTACTTC	CASSYYRAQGPGTQYF
TRBV7-2	TRBJ1-5	TRBD1	NA	TGTGCCAGCAGCTTGAGGGGACAGGGTGATCAGCCCCAGCATTTT	CASSLRGQGDQPQHF
TRBV11-3	TRBJ2-7	TRBD1	NA	TGTGCCAGCAGCTTAGATTTCGGGACAGGGGCTGCCTACGAGCAGTACTTC	CASSLDFGTGAAYEQYF
TRBV2	TRBJ1-1	NA	NA	TGTGCCCTTAGACGGGGGGCCGGCACTGAAGCTTTCTTT	CALRRGAGTEAFF
TRBV24-1	TRBJ2-1	TRBD2	NA	TGTGCCACCAGTGACGTTAGCGGGAGGATTAATGAGCAGTTCTTC	CATSDVSGRINEQFF
TRBV5-4	TRBJ1-6	NA	NA	TGTGCCAGCAGCTTGCAGGGTCAAGGTTCACCCCTCCACTTT	CASSLQGQGSPLHF
TRBV4-2	TRBJ2-1	TRBD2	NA	TGTGCCAGCAGCCCAGCGGCCAGCGGGAGAGGTGATGAGCAGTTCTTC	CASSPAASGRGDEQFF
TRBV6-6	TRBJ2-7	TRBD1	NA	TGTGCCAGCAGTTTAGACAGGGGACCGCGAGGCGAGCAGTACTTC	CASSLDRGPRGEQYF
TRBV6-1	TRBJ2-7	NA	NA	TGTGCCAGCAGTGAAAACCCTCGACGGGGGGCGGTCTCCTACGAGCAGTACTTC	CASSENPRRGAVSYEQYF
TRBV7-4	TRBJ1-2	NA	NA	TGTGCCAGCAGCTTGCGGGGCCACTATGGCTACACCTTC	CASSLRGHYGYTF
TRBV5-6	TRBJ2-1	NA	NA	TGTGCCAGCAGGCCACGGCGTCTGGGGGCGGAGTACAATGAGCAGTTCTTC	CASRPRRLGAEYNEQFF
TRBV4-1	TRBJ2-1	NA	NA	TGCGCCAGCACCGCTCGGGGGACAGAAATATACAATGAGCAGTTCTTC	CASTARGTEIYNEQFF
TRBV20-1	TRBJ2-5	NA	NA	TGCAGCTCTCAGGGCCCAGAGACCCAGTACTTC	CSSQGPETQYF
TRBV7-3	TRBJ1-1	NA	NA	TGTGCCAGCAGCCCTATGGGGGGAGGGGCCACTGAAGCTTTCTTT	CASSPMGGGATEAFF
TRBV6-5	TRBJ2-7	TRBD1	NA	TGTGCCAGCAGTTTAGCCTTGACAGGGTCATCCTACGAGCAGTACTTC	CASSLALTGSSYEQYF
TRBV4-2	TRBJ2-1	TRBD2	NA	TGTGCCAGCAGCCAAGATTTCGGACTAGCGGACAATGAGCAGTTCTTC	CASSQDFGLADNEQFF
TRBV18	TRBJ1-2	NA	NA	TGTGCCAGCTCACCACCGGCTCGGGGAGAGGGCTACACCTTC	CASSPPARGEGYTF
TRBV6-5	TRBJ2-7	TRBD2	NA	TGTGCCAGCCTATTGACTAGCGGGGTAATGGACGAGCAGTACTTC	CASLLTSGVMDEQYF
TRBV18	TRBJ1-3	TRBD1	NA	TGTGCCAGCTCACCTGGGGGACAGGGGCGAGGAAACACCATATATTTT	CASSPGGQGRGNTIYF
TRBV30	TRBJ1-1	NA	NA	TGTGCCTGGACCCCGGAGCCGAACACTGAAGCTTTCTTT	CAWTPEPNTEAFF
TRBV5-8	TRBJ2-5	TRBD2	NA	TGTGCCAGCAGCTTGGGGGCTAGCGGGAAACAAGAGACCCAGTACTTC	CASSLGASGKQETQYF
TRBV18	TRBJ1-6	NA	NA	TGTGCCAGCTCACCGACAGGTTCCGGGTCACCCCTCCACTTT	CASSPTGSGSPLHF
TRBV5-1	TRBJ2-3	TRBD2	NA	TGCGCCAGCACCCGAGCGGGGGACCCCCCCGATACGCAGTATTTT	CASTRAGDPPDTQYF
TRBV4-1	TRBJ2-1	TRBD1	NA	TGCGCCAGCAGCCAACTCCAGGGGGTTCCCTACAATGAGCAGTTCTTC	CASSQLQGVPYNEQFF
TRBV2	TRBJ1-5	TRBD1	NA	TGTGCCAGCAGTGGCTCCGGGACAGGGCCCTATCAGCCCCAGCATTTT	CASSGSGTGPYQPQHF
TRBV7-9	TRBJ2-7	NA	NA	TGTGCCAGCAGCTTAGAAGGGGGAAGCTCCTACGAGCAGTACTTC	CASSLEGGSSYEQYF
TRBV7-9	TRBJ1-2	NA	NA	TGTGCCAGCAGCCCCTTTCCGCGGGGGGAGAATGGCTACACCTTC	CASSPFPRGENGYTF
TRBV4-1	TRBJ1-3	NA	NA	TGCGCCAGCAGCCAAGGTGGGCAGGGTGGAAACACCATATATTTT	CASSQGGQGGNTIYF
TRBV6-2/TRBV6-3	TRBJ2-7	NA	NA	TGTGCCAGCAGTTACCGCCCAGCCTACGAGCAGTACTTC	CASSYRPAYEQYF
TRBV6-5	TRBJ2-3	TRBD1	NA	TGTGCCAGCAGTTCCGACAGGGGGAAACGAACAGATACGCAGTATTTT	CASSSDRGKRTDTQYF
TRBV19	TRBJ1-4	TRBD1	NA	TGTGCCAGTACCGACAGGGCAACTAATGAAAAACTGTTTTTT	CASTDRATNEKLFF
TRBV11-2	TRBJ2-1	TRBD2	few	TGTGCCAGCAGCGTCCCGGGACTAGCGGGAAACAATGAGCAGTTCTTC	CASSVPGLAGNNEQFF
TRBV19	TRBJ1-2	NA	NA	TGTGCCAGTAGTATACAGTTCTATGGCTACACCTTC	CASSIQFYGYTF
TRBV19	TRBJ1-1	NA	NA	TGTGCCAGTAGTAAGGACAGTAGGTCCACTGAAGCTTTCTTT	CASSKDSRSTEAFF
TRBV5-4	TRBJ1-2	TRBD1	NA	TGTGCCAGCAGCATACAGGGGGCAAATGGCTACACCTTC	CASSIQGANGYTF
TRBV4-3	TRBJ1-1	NA	once	TGCGCCAGCAGCCAAGATAGGGGCACTGAAGCTTTCTTT	CASSQDRGTEAFF
TRBV6-5	TRBJ2-3	TRBD2	NA	TGTGCCAGCAGTTCTAGCGGGAGGGGAACAGATACGCAGTATTTT	CASSSSGRGTDTQYF
TRBV18	TRBJ1-1	TRBD1	NA	TGTGCCAGCTCCAAGTTGGCAGGGGGTGAAGCTTTCTTT	CASSKLAGGEAFF
TRBV2	TRBJ2-4	TRBD2	NA	TGTGCCAGCAGTGAGGGACTATCCACCAAAAACATTCAGTACTTC	CASSEGLSTKNIQYF
TRBV6-4	TRBJ1-1	NA	NA	TGTGCCAGCAGTAAGGACAGGAACACTGAAGCTTTCTTT	CASSKDRNTEAFF